The 32 T cell receptor beta chains reported below all come from one sample, sequenced in a study of beta chain features in type 1 diabetes (dated by TCRdb to 2017 to 2018). Receptors were amplified or captured by the immunoSEQ multiplex PCR assay. The High Capacity cDNA Reverse Transcription Kit was used to reverse transcribe all of the isolated RNA, meaning that expressed TCRB transcripts were what got sequenced. TCRdb mirrors the immuneACCESS table, restricted to in-frame sequences. Some clones are absent from its copies; in checked studies, under half trace to an unresolved V gene, and the reason for the others is unknown. The sample table records 200,000 to 250,000 clones; more than 65% of these occur just once. The ten largest clonotypes hold 0.053% of the sample. The sample taken for sequencing was naive CD4+ T cells from blood. Reading the label with the study, this specimen's cell subset or site is: true naive CD4+ T cells. The source of these receptors is a young man in good health.

The chain links TRBV29-1 to TRBJ1-5, with D uncertain. The CDR3 covers 12 residues. Deletions cut 7 bases from V and 7 bases from J, with 14 bases between. CDR1 is SQVTM and CDR2 is ANQGSEA in the germline V gene. The chain's CDR3 is CSGREEEQPQHF. CDR3 coding DNA: TGCAGCGGCCGAGAGGAGGAACAGCCCCAGCATTTT. Full variable domain (missing parts from reference TRBV29-1 and TRBJ1-5): SAVISQKPSRDICQRGTSLTIQCQVDSQVTMMFWYRQQPGQSLTLIATANQGSEATYESGFVIDKFPISRPNLTFSTLTVSNMSPEDSSIYLCSGREEEQPQHFGDGTRLSIL.

This chain uses TRBV29-1 with TRBJ1-1; D remains ambiguous. The V gene's germline CDR1 is SQVTM and CDR2 ANQGSEA. Trimming left V 2 bases short and J 5 bases short, with 12 bases between. This CDR3 comprises 13 residues. The CDR3 coding sequence is TGCAGCGTTGAAAGGACCCCCGGGACTGAAGCTTTCTTT. This translates into CSVERTPGTEAFF.

The rearrangement links TRBV5-1 to TRBJ2-5; D gene ambiguous. The CDR3 extends over 13 amino acids. V was shortened by 0 bases and J by 5 bases, with 8 bases between the two germline ends. Germline CDR1 SGHRS, CDR2 YFSETQ. In nucleotides, the CDR3 is TGCGCCAGCAGCTTGGTGATATTGGAGACCCAGTACTTC. Encoded protein: CASSLVILETQYF.

The chain recombines TRBV9 with TRBJ2-2; no reliable D call. The CDR3 extends over 13 amino acids. In germline, CDR1 is SGDLS, CDR2 YYNGEE. Between the trimmed V and J ends, which lost 3 bases and 1 base, there was a span of 4 bases. As DNA, the CDR3 is TGTGCCAGCAGCGGAAGGAACACCGGGGAGCTGTTTTTT. It is translated as CASSGRNTGELFF.

This clone appeared once. The chain is built from TRBV30 and TRBJ1-6; D is unresolved. The length of the CDR3 is 14 residues. The germline CDR1 and CDR2 sequences are GTSNPN and SVGIG (reference sequence). V was shortened by 0 bases and J by 5 bases, with 8 bases between the two germline ends. The CDR3 sequence: CAWSVEGNNSPLHF. Written as DNA, the CDR3 is TGTGCCTGGAGTGTTGAGGGAAATAATTCACCCCTCCACTTT.

This clone was observed a few times. V gene TRBV30 combines with J gene TRBJ2-5; D not resolved. Germline assignment: CDR1 GTSNPN and CDR2 SVGIG (reference sequence). The length of the CDR3 is 12 residues. V lost 2 bases and J lost 5, with 9 bases in between. The CDR3: CAWSSRWETQYF. The CDR3 nucleotides are TGTGCCTGGAGTAGCCGGTGGGAGACCCAGTACTTC.

The chain has TRBV21-1 and TRBJ1-1. TRBV21-1 is tagged as a pseudogene. The length of the CDR3 is 10 residues. In DNA, the CDR3 is TGTGCCAACGCCGACACTGAAGCTTTCTTT. It translates to CANADTEAFF.

The J gene is TRBJ2-3, the V gene TRBV7-9, with 8 positions matching TRBD1. CDR1 is SEHNR, CDR2 FQNEAQ, per germline (reference sequence). The CDR3 consists of 17 residues. V lost 4 bases, J lost 0 bases, and 9 bases stayed unmatched. Here the CDR3 reads CASSSPSRDRSTDTQYF. The CDR3 DNA follows: TGTGCCAGCAGCTCTCCTTCCCGGGACAGGAGCACAGATACGCAGTATTTT.

This sequence joins TRBV30 and TRBJ2-7, with a tentative D call TRBD1 (5 bases). The V gene lost 6 bases and the J gene lost 2 bases, with 20 bases spanning the gap. The CDR3 is made up of 15 amino acids. CDR1 and CDR2 from the germline V gene are GTSNPN and SVGIG (reference sequence). CDR3 nucleotide sequence: TGTGCCTGCCTTTATTTGGGGCTCAACCCCTACGAGCAGTACTTC. It translates to CACLYLGLNPYEQYF.

The gene calls are TRBV2 and TRBJ1-4; 7 bases line up with TRBD1. CDR1 is SNHLY, CDR2 FYNNEI, per germline. V dropped 7 bases and J dropped 7; count of bases not matched to a gene: 9. The CDR3 spans 14 residues. The CDR3 reads CASNRDSVAEKLFF. In DNA, the CDR3 is TGTGCCAGCAACCGGGACAGCGTAGCTGAAAAACTGTTTTTT. Full variable domain (outside the CDR3, taken from reference TRBV2 and TRBJ1-4): EPEVTQTPSHQVTQMGQEVILRCVPISNHLYFYWYRQILGQKVEFLVSFYNNEISEKSEIFDDQFSVERPDGSNFTLKIRSTKLEDSAMYFCASNRDSVAEKLFFGSGTQLSVL.

This sequence joins TRBV25-1 and TRBJ1-6, with 7 bases identical to TRBD1. Losses at the gene ends were 1 base for V and 9 bases for J; bases not matched to a gene: 6. The CDR3 is made up of 15 amino acids. Germline V gives CDR1 MGHDK, CDR2 SYGVNS. CDR3 region: CASSESGRGSSPLHF. The CDR3 coding sequence is TGTGCCAGCAGTGAATCGGGCAGGGGGAGTTCACCCCTCCACTTT.

The rearrangement uses TRBV30 and TRBJ2-2, with D possibly matching TRBD2 (5 bases). The germline CDR1 and CDR2 sequences are GTSNPN and SVGIG (reference sequence). Trimming cost V 4 bases and J 4 bases, with 13 bases left between them. There are 14 residues in the CDR3. The chain's CDR3 is CAWTTMAGTGELFF. The CDR3 DNA follows: TGTGCCTGGACTACCATGGCGGGCACCGGGGAGCTGTTTTTT.

The chain carries TRBV30 and TRBJ2-1, with 10 bases that match TRBD2. Trimming cost V 2 bases and J 6 bases; bases outside gene matches: 7. This CDR3 spans 15 amino acids. In germline, CDR1 is GTSNPN, CDR2 SVGIG (reference sequence). In nucleotides, the CDR3 is TGTGCCTGGAGTTCGCTAGCGGGAGCTTTCAATGAGCAGTTCTTC. This sequence encodes CAWSSLAGAFNEQFF.

The chain recombines TRBV6-5 with TRBJ2-7; no clear D. Germline CDR1 and CDR2: MNHEY and SVGAGI. This CDR3 contains 15 residues. Trimming pared 2 bases from V and 4 bases from J, leaving 15 bases between. CDR3: CASSYGSLGKYEQYF. The CDR3 bases are TGTGCCAGCAGTTACGGTTCATTAGGGAAATACGAGCAGTACTTC.

This clone came up once. The V and J genes are TRBV29-1 and TRBJ2-1; maybe TRBD2 (5 bases). The CDR3 has 16 amino acids. V gave up 2 bases and J gave up 7 bases, with 21 bases separating them. The germline gives CDR1 SQVTM, CDR2 ANQGSEA. The CDR3 reads CSVERVAGTPGNEQFF. The CDR3 nucleotides read TGCAGCGTTGAAAGGGTTGCGGGCACCCCGGGGAATGAGCAGTTCTTC.

The chain employs TRBV5-1 and TRBJ2-1; no clear D gene. V was pared by 4 bases and J by 0 bases, with 11 bases between. Germline-derived CDR1 and CDR2 are SGHRS and YFSETQ. This CDR3 is 15 amino acids long. The CDR3 DNA follows: TGCGCCAGCAGCATCCTGACTGGCTCCTACAATGAGCAGTTCTTC. It yields the protein CASSILTGSYNEQFF.

This clone came up a few times. The same CDR3 is also encoded by other DNA sequences in this sample. This chain uses TRBV30 with TRBJ1-1; D ambiguous. The V end was cut by 3 bases, the J end by 0 bases, with 2 bases between. The CDR3 covers 11 residues. CDR1 is GTSNPN and CDR2 is SVGIG in the germline V gene (reference sequence). Here the CDR3 DNA reads TGTGCCTGGAGCGTGAACACTGAAGCTTTCTTT. Residues: CAWSVNTEAFF.

The rearrangement joins TRBV30 to TRBJ2-7; D is uncertain. CDR1 is GTSNPN and CDR2 is SVGIG in the germline V gene (reference sequence). The CDR3 covers 13 residues. Trimming took off 3 bases at V and 6 bases at J, with 15 bases between the two ends. CDR3 sequence: CAWRVTGPLEQYF. The CDR3 bases are TGTGCCTGGAGGGTAACTGGACCCCTCGAGCAGTACTTC.

This clone occurred a few times. The chain has TRBV14 and TRBJ2-2; D is perhaps TRBD2 (5 bases). With 3 bases removed from V and 2 bases from J, the gap between germline ends came to 16 bases. Germline V CDR1 and CDR2: SGHDN, FVKESK. The CDR3 spans 17 residues. The chain's CDR3 is CASSHRKGVINTGELFF. CDR3 sequence (DNA): TGTGCCAGCAGCCACAGAAAGGGAGTTATCAACACCGGGGAGCTGTTTTTT.

As DNA, the CDR3 is TGCGCCAGCAGCCAAGATGCAGGGACCGGGGAGCTGTTTTTT. Protein sequence: CASSQDAGTGELFF. The chain combines TRBV4-3 with TRBJ2-2; D possibly corresponds to TRBD1 (5 bases). The CDR3 length is 14 residues. Germline CDR1 LGHNA, CDR2 YSLEER. Trimming cost V 0 bases and J 5 bases, with 7 bases left between them.

This chain uses TRBV30 with TRBJ1-2; perhaps TRBD1 as D (5 bases). The V gene lost 3 bases and the J gene lost 4 bases, with 18 bases spanning the gap. The CDR3 totals 15 residues. Germline loops: CDR1 GTSNPN, CDR2 SVGIG (reference sequence). The CDR3 bases are TGTGCCTGGAGGGACACCCCCCAGGCGGCCTATGGCTACACCTTC. This gives the protein CAWRDTPQAAYGYTF.

This clone is a singleton in its sample. The chain links TRBV9 to TRBJ2-1; 10 bases agree with TRBD2. V shed 0 bases, J shed 7 bases, and the junction held 4 bases outside the gene matches. Germline V CDR1 and CDR2: SGDLS, YYNGEE. The CDR3 spans 15 residues. The CDR3 DNA reads TGTGCCAGCAGCGTAGCTAGCGGGAGCTCGAATGAGCAGTTCTTC. Translated, it gives CASSVASGSSNEQFF.

The chain joins TRBV2 to TRBJ2-1; 10 positions match TRBD2. Per the germline V gene, CDR1 is SNHLY and CDR2 is FYNNEI. Trimming removed 5 bases from V and 10 bases from J; junction bases left unmatched: 8. This CDR3 is 14 amino acids long. The CDR3 is CASSRLAGVGEQFF. Written as DNA, the CDR3 is TGTGCCAGCAGTCGGCTAGCGGGAGTAGGAGAGCAGTTCTTC.

This clone was counted a few times. DNA for the CDR3: TGCAGCGGGGGACAGGGAGTCTACGAGCAGTACTTC. Translating gives CSGGQGVYEQYF. The chain combines TRBV29-1 with TRBJ2-7; 9 bases match TRBD1. V shed 7 bases, J shed 3 bases, and the junction held 4 bases outside the gene matches. CDR1 and CDR2 (germline): SQVTM, ANQGSEA. This CDR3 has 12 residues.

J is TRBJ2-3 and V is TRBV29-1, with D unresolved. Deletions cut 4 bases from V and 1 base from J, with 6 bases between. This CDR3 has 12 residues. In germline, CDR1 is SQVTM, CDR2 ANQGSEA. The DNA for the CDR3 is TGCAGCGTTGTTTCGGGCACAGATACGCAGTATTTT. This codes for CSVVSGTDTQYF.

The V call is TRBV5-4, the J call TRBJ2-5, with 9 bases that match TRBD1. CDR3 length: 15 residues. Trimming at V came to 4 bases and at J to 5 bases, leaving 9 bases not matched to a gene. Germline V gene sequence: CDR1 SGHNT, CDR2 YYREEE (reference sequence). CDR3 sequence: CASSVLQGAGETQYF. The CDR3 nucleotides are TGTGCCAGCAGCGTCTTACAGGGGGCCGGGGAGACCCAGTACTTC.

The J gene is TRBJ2-7, the V gene TRBV29-1, with D perhaps matching TRBD2 (6 bases). The CDR3 is 17 residues long. Per the germline V gene, CDR1 is SQVTM and CDR2 is ANQGSEA. Trimming cost V 7 bases and J 6 bases, with 31 bases left between them. CDR3 in DNA: TGCAGCGGTGGGACTCGGACGGATTCCACCGGCCTTAGCGAGCAGTACTTC. Protein sequence: CSGGTRTDSTGLSEQYF.

This clone turned up a few times. The sample has other DNA sequences that encode this CDR3 too. V usage is TRBV29-1 and J usage is TRBJ1-5; D is possibly TRBD1 (5 bases). V shed 4 bases and J shed 4 bases, with 8 bases lying between them. The germline CDR1 and CDR2 sequences are SQVTM and ANQGSEA. There are 12 residues in the CDR3. The DNA of the CDR3 is TGCAGCGTTGGGGGACTGAATCAGCCCCAGCATTTT. Translated, it gives CSVGGLNQPQHF.

This clone was counted once. This chain uses TRBV11-2 with TRBJ2-7; a possible D gene is TRBD1 (6 bases). V dropped 0 bases and J dropped 1 base, with 10 bases sitting between them. Germline assignment: CDR1 SGHAT and CDR2 FQNNGV. The CDR3 length is 15 residues. CDR3 loop: CASSLDSGTSYEQYF. The CDR3 DNA reads TGTGCCAGCAGCTTAGATTCTGGGACATCCTACGAGCAGTACTTC.

This chain connects TRBV28 to TRBJ2-5, with a tentative D call TRBD1 (6 bases). The CDR3 extends over 15 amino acids. V was pared by 1 base and J by 6 bases, with 15 bases between. Germline V gene lookup returns CDR1 MDHEN and CDR2 SYDVKM. The CDR3 spells CASSLSGQGRQTQYF. The CDR3 DNA sequence: TGTGCCAGCAGTTTATCGGGACAAGGCCGGCAGACCCAGTACTTC.

This clone was counted only a few times. The rearrangement joins TRBV5-1 to TRBJ2-5, with 11 positions matching TRBD1. This CDR3 spans 15 amino acids. V shed 2 bases, J shed 1 base, and the junction held 1 base outside the gene matches. The germline V gene has CDR1 SGHRS and CDR2 YFSETQ. The CDR3 DNA sequence: TGCGCCAGCAGCTTCGGACAGGGGGCCCAAGAGACCCAGTACTTC. Its protein product is CASSFGQGAQETQYF.

The chain couples TRBV28 to TRBJ2-3; 9 nucleotides align to TRBD2. This CDR3 is 14 amino acids long. Trimming cost V 7 bases and J 5 bases; bases outside gene matches: 7. Germline V gene sequence: CDR1 MDHEN, CDR2 SYDVKM. The CDR3 is CASKGGRAGDTQYF. CDR3 nucleotide sequence: TGTGCCAGCAAGGGCGGGAGGGCCGGAGATACGCAGTATTTT.